This TCR beta chain came from a study of T cell responses to AZD1222 COVID-19 vaccine. General study results and limits: Nearly half of spike-specific TCRs reportedly target unmutated variant regions. Following two doses of AZD1222, Spike-specific TCR breadth and depth rose. Dominant at 160-218 and 743-854, vaccine-associated CD4 TCRs also spanned spike.

Measured with immunoSEQ multiplex PCR; TCRdb has only the in-frame clones, and not every one. The sample shows around 120,000 clones, about 90% of them seen only once. Of note for this clone: What it binds is unknown.

Trimming left V 4 bases short and J 3 bases short, with 12 bases between. Germline lookup yields CDR1 SNHLY and CDR2 FYNNEI. This CDR3 region has 15 residues. This specimen was peripheral blood, taken on day 0 of AZD1222 vaccination. This sequence originates from an adult in good health. The chain carries TRBV2 and TRBJ1-4; D is undetermined. In DNA, the CDR3 is TGTGCCAGCAGTGGCGGAACCCGTTCTAATGAAAAACTGTTTTTT. As protein: CASSGGTRSNEKLFF.